Listed here are 9 T cell receptor beta chains from one sample, sequenced in a study of graft-versus-host responses after intestinal transplantation. Clones were read by immunoSEQ multiplex PCR, and TCRdb kept only the in-frame ones, dropping some. This table has fewer than 75,000 clones, about 90% appearing once. This specimen was PBMCs, taken 26 days after transplant. The receptor source for this set is a human patient who received an intestinal transplant, so some T cells may come from the graft donor.

This chain connects TRBV5-4 to TRBJ1-1; 8 positions match TRBD1. CDR1 SGHNT and CDR2 YYREEE come from the germline V gene (reference sequence). This CDR3 comprises 16 residues. V trimming: 4 bases; J trimming: 8 bases; junction bases outside the gene matches: 16. The CDR3 region is CASSRDRPGGFREAFF. The CDR3 nucleotides are TGTGCCAGCAGCCGGGACAGGCCCGGAGGGTTTCGAGAAGCTTTCTTT.

This chain joins TRBV6-5 and TRBJ1-2; 7 positions match TRBD1. In germline, CDR1 is MNHEY, CDR2 SVGAGI. Trimming took 0 bases from V and 3 from J; bases not matched to a gene: 7. CDR3 length equals 16 residues. CDR3 residues: CASSYSGSGTDYGYTF. The CDR3 DNA is TGTGCCAGCAGTTACTCAGGTTCCGGGACAGACTATGGCTACACCTTC.

V is TRBV7-9 and J is TRBJ1-1; weak D call: TRBD1 (5 bases). The germline V and J ends were trimmed by 3 bases and 4 bases, with 9 bases remaining between them. This CDR3 contains 13 residues. In germline, CDR1 is SEHNR, CDR2 FQNEAQ (reference sequence). The CDR3 here is CASSLGQTTEAFF. As DNA, the CDR3 is TGTGCCAGCAGCTTGGGGCAGACCACTGAAGCTTTCTTT.

The chain recombines TRBV28 with TRBJ1-2; D is undetermined. In germline, CDR1 is MDHEN, CDR2 SYDVKM. This CDR3 is built from 13 residues. The V and J ends lost 6 bases and 3 bases respectively, with 11 bases between them. Written as DNA, the CDR3 is TGTGCCAGCAGCACCGCCACTTACTATGGCTACACCTTC. Amino acid sequence: CASSTATYYGYTF.

CDR3 amino acids: CASSRTGDRYEQYV. CDR3 DNA: TGTGCCAGCAGTAGGACAGGGGATCGCTACGAGCAGTACGTC. The V and J genes are TRBV28 and TRBJ2-7; TRBD1 matches at 9 bases. CDR3 size: 14 residues. CDR1 is MDHEN and CDR2 is SYDVKM in the germline V gene. Trimming cost V 5 bases and J 3 bases; bases outside gene matches: 5.

The gene calls are TRBV18 and TRBJ2-5, with 12 bases fitting TRBD1. CDR3 length equals 16 residues. J lost 1 base, V lost 3 bases, and 3 bases had no gene match. Germline V gives CDR1 KGHSH, CDR2 LQKENI. The CDR3 spells CASSPGQGAPQETQYF. The CDR3 DNA reads as TGTGCCAGCTCACCGGGACAGGGGGCGCCCCAAGAGACCCAGTACTTC.

This clone was seen a few times. The rearrangement links TRBV28 to TRBJ1-2, with D possibly TRBD1 on 5 matching bases. The CDR3 extends over 12 amino acids. CDR1 and CDR2 (germline): MDHEN, SYDVKM. V was cut by 6 bases and J by 8 bases, with 13 bases left in between. CDR3 nucleotides: TGTGCCAGCAGCTCAGGGAAAGGAGGCTACACCTTC. Translation gives CASSSGKGGYTF.

The chain combines TRBV13 with TRBJ2-1; the match to TRBD1 covers 9 bases. The CDR3 has 14 amino acids. J lost 10 bases, V lost 4 bases, and 8 bases had no gene match. CDR1 PRHDT and CDR2 FYEKMQ come from the germline V gene (reference sequence). CDR3 nucleotide sequence: TGTGCCAGCAGCTACTCGGGACAGGGTGGCGAGCAGTTCTTC. Protein sequence: CASSYSGQGGEQFF.

V usage is TRBV18 and J usage is TRBJ1-1, with 7 bases matching TRBD1. Germline CDR1 KGHSH, CDR2 LQKENI. The CDR3 has 15 amino acids. Trimming took 0 bases from V and 3 from J; bases not matched to a gene: 4. The CDR3 DNA reads TGTGCCAGCTCACCACCGACAGGGAGAGACACTGAAGCTTTCTTT. It codes for CASSPPTGRDTEAFF.